These 30 T cell receptor beta chains originate from one sample sequenced in a study of OX40 agonist ivuxolimab in advanced cancers. TCRdb keeps only in-frame clones here, not all; method: immunoSEQ multiplex PCR. The sample has about 100,000 clones; 91% are singletons. The sample was CD4+ or CD8+ T cells sorted from blood, taken in a trial of the OX40 agonist ivuxolimab. The receptors derive from an adult with an advanced solid tumor such as melanoma, head and neck, liver or kidney cancer.

This chain links TRBV5-1 with TRBJ1-3; unclear D gene. Trimming removed 8 bases from V and 4 bases from J, with 16 bases in between. Germline lookup yields CDR1 SGHRS and CDR2 YFSETQ. CDR3 size: 14 residues. For the CDR3, the DNA is TGCGCCAGTTCGTTTGGGGTTGCCGGAAACACCATATATTTT. Translation: CASSFGVAGNTIYF.

The rearrangement links TRBV7-8 to TRBJ2-7; the D is unclear. Germline V gene sequence: CDR1 SGHVS, CDR2 FQNEAQ. CDR3 size: 14 residues. V was pared by 6 bases and J by 0 bases, with 12 bases between. The CDR3 DNA sequence: TGTGCCAGCAGGCCTACCCTAAGCTCCTACGAGCAGTACTTC. Its protein product is CASRPTLSSYEQYF.

The CDR3 sequence is CASSNRGDTGELFF. Written as DNA, the CDR3 is TGTGCCAGCAGTAACCGGGGGGATACCGGGGAGCTGTTTTTT. V is TRBV6-5 and J is TRBJ2-2, with 7 bases fitting TRBD2. CDR1 is MNHEY and CDR2 is SVGAGI in the germline V gene. V was clipped by 5 bases and J by 5 bases; unmatched bases: 5. The CDR3 spans 14 residues.

This rearrangement joins TRBV19 to TRBJ2-7, with 11 bases fitting TRBD1. J lost 3 bases, V lost 5 bases, and 9 bases had no gene match. CDR1 is LNHDA and CDR2 is SQIVND in the germline V gene (reference sequence). The CDR3 is made up of 16 amino acids. In DNA, the CDR3 is TGTGCCAGTAGTCTTGCTTCCGGGACAGGGGGCTACGAGCAGTACTTC. It encodes CASSLASGTGGYEQYF.

J is TRBJ1-1 and V is TRBV7-9; 7 nucleotides align to TRBD1. The CDR3 covers 16 residues. CDR1 is SEHNR and CDR2 is FQNEAQ in the germline V gene (reference sequence). J gave up 0 bases and V 0 bases, and 4 bases lay outside the gene matches. The CDR3: CASSLAGTALNTEAFF. CDR3 nucleotide sequence: TGTGCCAGCAGCTTAGCCGGGACAGCGTTGAACACTGAAGCTTTCTTT.

This sequence joins TRBV11-3 and TRBJ1-5, with a possible D match to TRBD1 (5 bases). The germline V gene encodes CDR1 SGHNT and CDR2 YENEEA. V lost 2 bases to trimming and J lost 1 base, with 21 bases between them. The CDR3 has 19 residues. CDR3 protein: CASSLRGHSGWVSNQPQHF. The CDR3 DNA sequence: TGTGCCAGCAGCTTAAGAGGACACAGTGGCTGGGTGAGCAATCAGCCCCAGCATTTT.

The chain carries TRBV28 and TRBJ2-7; D unclear. V was clipped by 3 bases and J by 2 bases, with 17 bases between them. Germline values: CDR1 MDHEN, CDR2 SYDVKM. The length of the CDR3 is 16 residues. CDR3 in amino acids: CASSFSPSTTTYEQYF. The CDR3 DNA follows: TGTGCCAGCAGTTTCTCCCCCAGCACAACAACCTACGAGCAGTACTTC.

V gene TRBV18 combines with J gene TRBJ1-4; D remains unclear. Deletions cut 3 bases from V and 4 bases from J, with 9 bases between. CDR1 KGHSH and CDR2 LQKENI come from the germline V gene. The CDR3 consists of 14 residues. The CDR3 DNA sequence: TGTGCCAGCTCACCCGGGAGGAATAATGAAAAACTGTTTTTT. Its protein is CASSPGRNNEKLFF. The full variable domain, its missing parts supplied by reference TRBV18 and TRBJ1-4, is NAGVMQNPRHLVRRRGQEARLRCSPMKGHSHVYWYRQLPEEGLKFMVYLQKENIIDESGMPKERFSAEFPKEGPSILRIQQVVRGDSAAYFCASSPGRNNEKLFFGSGTQLSVL.

The rearrangement joins TRBV7-8 to TRBJ2-7, with 7 nucleotides matching TRBD2. The CDR3 runs to 15 residues. Trimming took 1 base from V and 4 from J; bases not matched to a gene: 7. Per germline, CDR1 SGHVS and CDR2 FQNEAQ. The CDR3 nucleotides read TGTGCCAGCAGCTTAGTGTGGGCGGGAGTTTACGAGCAGTACTTC. This encodes CASSLVWAGVYEQYF.

This clone was found a few times. V is TRBV5-1 and J is TRBJ1-2, with 7 bases fitting TRBD1. Germline V lookup: CDR1 SGHRS, CDR2 YFSETQ. The CDR3 runs 14 residues. J was trimmed by 0 bases and V by 4 bases; bases with no gene match: 3. CDR3 in DNA: TGCGCCAGCAGCCGGGACAGCTCTAACTATGGCTACACCTTC. This gives the protein CASSRDSSNYGYTF.

DNA of the CDR3: TGTGCCAGCAGCTTAGTAACAGGGTTCGGGACTGAAGCTTTCTTT. Translated: CASSLVTGFGTEAFF. The J gene is TRBJ1-1, the V gene TRBV11-2, with D tentatively TRBD1 (6 bases). The CDR3 is 15 residues long. V lost 1 base, J lost 5 bases, and 14 bases lay in between. Germline assignment: CDR1 SGHAT and CDR2 FQNNGV.

The CDR3 coding sequence is TGCAGCGTTGAAGTAGGGGGCTACAATGAGCAGTTCTTC. Translated, it gives CSVEVGGYNEQFF. The V and J genes are TRBV29-1 and TRBJ2-1; D is perhaps TRBD1 (6 bases). Germline V gene data show CDR1 as SQVTM and CDR2 as ANQGSEA. Trimming cost V 1 base and J 3 bases, with 7 bases left between them. This CDR3 has 13 amino acids.

The rearrangement uses TRBV5-6 and TRBJ2-1; 9 bases are shared with TRBD2. The germline gives CDR1 SGHDT, CDR2 YYEEEE. Germline trimming cut 7 bases from V and 5 bases from J; bases unmatched to any gene: 10. The CDR3 extends over 15 amino acids. The CDR3 bases are TGTGCCAGCGCATCCGGAGCGGGAGGAGACAATGAGCAGTTCTTC. Protein sequence: CASASGAGGDNEQFF.

The chain uses TRBV7-8 and TRBJ2-7, with 10 bases fitting TRBD1. The ends lost 4 bases at V and 5 bases at J; junction bases unmatched: 8. The CDR3 is 15 residues long. Germline CDR1 is SGHVS and CDR2 is FQNEAQ. This CDR3 reads CASSSSDRGSHEQYF. Written as DNA, the CDR3 is TGTGCCAGCAGCTCGTCGGACAGGGGGTCCCACGAGCAGTACTTC.

The chain is built from TRBV7-2 and TRBJ2-1, with D tentatively TRBD2 (6 bases). The V gene lost 1 base and the J gene lost 10 bases, with 14 bases spanning the gap. This CDR3 spans 14 amino acids. The germline V gene has CDR1 SGHTA and CDR2 FQGNSA. The CDR3 region has the DNA TGTGCCAGCAGCTTAGTCACGGGAGAACTGGAGCAGTTCTTC. It translates to CASSLVTGELEQFF.

This chain connects TRBV7-2 to TRBJ1-2; D is unclear. The germline gives CDR1 SGHTA, CDR2 FQGNSA. The V end was cut by 5 bases, the J end by 4 bases, with 11 bases between. The CDR3 runs 13 residues. CDR3 coding DNA: TGTGCCAGCAGCCAGACTTTTGGCTATGGCTACACCTTC. Translation: CASSQTFGYGYTF.

V usage is TRBV19 and J usage is TRBJ2-1, with a possible D match to TRBD2 (5 bases). The germline V gene encodes CDR1 LNHDA and CDR2 SQIVND (reference sequence). The CDR3 totals 17 residues. Trimming took 2 bases from V and 4 from J, leaving 18 bases between them. The CDR3 protein is CASSISPQRYSYNEQFF. CDR3 in DNA: TGTGCCAGTAGTATAAGCCCTCAGCGGTACTCTTACAATGAGCAGTTCTTC.

This clone was seen just once. The chain has TRBV2 and TRBJ2-7; TRBD2 matches at 7 bases. This CDR3 has 13 amino acids. V lost 6 bases, J lost 5 bases, and 7 bases stayed unmatched. Per germline, CDR1 SNHLY and CDR2 FYNNEI. The CDR3 DNA reads TGTGCCAGCAGCGGCGGGAGCCGCCACGAGCAGTACTTC. Translating it yields CASSGGSRHEQYF.

The CDR3 here is CASSPPFASYNEQFF. DNA for the CDR3: TGTGCCAGCTCACCACCTTTCGCCTCCTACAATGAGCAGTTCTTC. This rearrangement joins TRBV18 to TRBJ2-1, with D unresolved. CDR1 KGHSH and CDR2 LQKENI come from the germline V gene. V was cut by 0 bases and J by 0 bases, with 6 bases left in between. CDR3 length: 15 residues. The full variable domain, rest sourced from reference TRBV18 and TRBJ2-1, is NAGVMQNPRHLVRRRGQEARLRCSPMKGHSHVYWYRQLPEEGLKFMVYLQKENIIDESGMPKERFSAEFPKEGPSILRIQQVVRGDSAAYFCASSPPFASYNEQFFGPGTRLTVL.

The V call is TRBV5-4, the J call TRBJ1-1, with D possibly TRBD1 on 6 matching bases. V lost 6 bases and J lost 1, with 13 bases in between. The CDR3 is 14 residues long. Germline values: CDR1 SGHNT, CDR2 YYREEE (reference sequence). The CDR3 here is CASTLGGQNTEAFF. For the CDR3, the DNA is TGTGCCAGCACCCTGGGGGGACAGAACACTGAAGCTTTCTTT.

The chain couples TRBV2 to TRBJ2-1; the match to TRBD2 covers 7 bases. Trimming at V came to 8 bases and at J to 7 bases, leaving 11 bases not matched to a gene. The CDR3 has 14 residues. Per germline, CDR1 SNHLY and CDR2 FYNNEI. CDR3 sequence: CASHRAGVGNEQFF. The CDR3 DNA sequence: TGTGCCAGCCACCGGGCGGGAGTTGGGAATGAGCAGTTCTTC.

This clone was found once. This chain links TRBV5-1 with TRBJ1-4; a possible D gene is TRBD1 (5 bases). CDR3 size: 15 residues. Trimming pared 3 bases from V and 4 bases from J, leaving 13 bases between. Germline CDR1 is SGHRS and CDR2 is YFSETQ. The CDR3 spells CASSSQGPSNEKLFF. The CDR3 nucleotides read TGCGCCAGCAGCTCTCAGGGACCGAGTAATGAAAAACTGTTTTTT.

CDR3 residues: CASSFPGYGYTF. CDR3 nucleotide sequence: TGTGCCAGCAGCTTTCCGGGCTATGGCTACACCTTC. The genes are TRBV5-6 and TRBJ1-2; D gene unclear. Germline values: CDR1 SGHDT, CDR2 YYEEEE. This CDR3 contains 12 residues. Trimming removed 2 bases from V and 4 bases from J, with 6 bases in between.

J is TRBJ1-5 and V is TRBV12-5, with a weak D call TRBD1 (6 bases). CDR1 and CDR2 (germline): LGHNT, FRNRAP. The CDR3 is made up of 16 amino acids. The ends were cut back, 2 bases at V and 4 bases at J, with 15 bases in the middle. The CDR3 sequence is CASGLLVGGRNQPQHF. The CDR3, as DNA: TGTGCTAGTGGTTTGCTAGTTGGGGGCAGAAATCAGCCCCAGCATTTT.

V usage is TRBV4-2 and J usage is TRBJ1-4, with 7 bases aligning to TRBD1. CDR3 size: 16 residues. Trimming cost V 3 bases and J 8 bases; bases outside gene matches: 12. The germline gives CDR1 LGHNA, CDR2 YNFKEQ. The CDR3 spells CASSHPTRTGREKLFF. CDR3 bases: TGTGCCAGCAGCCACCCAACCAGGACAGGTCGCGAAAAACTGTTTTTT.

The gene calls are TRBV29-1 and TRBJ1-2, with TRBD1 as a possible D gene (6 bases). V lost 7 bases and J lost 8, with 14 bases in between. This CDR3 is built from 11 residues. Germline CDR1 SQVTM, CDR2 ANQGSEA. CDR3 DNA: TGCAGCGCCTCGACAGGCACGGGCTACACCTTC. The encoded protein is CSASTGTGYTF.

V is TRBV2 and J is TRBJ2-1; 13 bases are shared with TRBD2. The CDR3 loop spans 15 amino acids. Germline V CDR1 and CDR2: SNHLY, FYNNEI. The V and J ends lost 6 bases and 8 bases, in that order; junction bases with no gene match: 7. In nucleotides, the CDR3 is TGTGCCAGCAGCCTCACTAGCGGGAGGGCGTATGAGCAGTTCTTC. Its translation: CASSLTSGRAYEQFF.

The J gene is TRBJ2-5, the V gene TRBV7-2; perhaps D is TRBD1 or TRBD2 (5 bases each). Trimming took off 4 bases at V and 5 bases at J, with 11 bases between the two ends. The germline gives CDR1 SGHTA, CDR2 FQGNSA. CDR3 length: 13 residues. The CDR3 nucleotides are TGTGCCAGCAGCTCCCGGGGCCGGGAGACCCAGTACTTC. It is translated as CASSSRGRETQYF.

V is TRBV28 and J is TRBJ2-1, with D perhaps matching TRBD2 (5 bases). Trimming stripped 6 bases from V and 6 bases from J, with 24 bases between. The germline V gene has CDR1 MDHEN and CDR2 SYDVKM. CDR3 length: 17 amino acids. In DNA, the CDR3 is TGTGCCAGCAGCCCCTCGGTGGGTCTAGGAGGAATCAATGAGCAGTTCTTC. Translated: CASSPSVGLGGINEQFF. The full variable domain, rest sourced from reference TRBV28 and TRBJ2-1, is DVKVTQSSRYLVKRTGEKVFLECVQDMDHENMFWYRQDPGLGLRLIYFSYDVKMKEKGDIPEGYSVSREKKERFSLILESASTNQTSMYLCASSPSVGLGGINEQFFGPGTRLTVL.

The chain has TRBV5-1 and TRBJ2-4, with 9 bases identical to TRBD1. The V segment lost 3 bases and the J segment 8 bases; nucleotides outside the gene matches: 9. CDR1 is SGHRS, CDR2 YFSETQ, per germline. The CDR3 covers 15 residues. CDR3: CASSWDREGGYIQYF. The DNA of the CDR3 is TGCGCCAGCAGCTGGGACAGGGAGGGCGGATACATTCAGTACTTC. Using reference TRBV5-1 and TRBJ2-4 for the parts outside the CDR3, the full variable domain is KAGVTQTPRYLIKTRGQQVTLSCSPISGHRSVSWYQQTPGQGLQFLFEYFSETQRNKGNFPGRFSGRQFSNSRSEMNVSTLELGDSALYLCASSWDREGGYIQYFGAGTRLSVL.